This T cell receptor (beta chain) was captured in a study of sequential checkpoint blockade in melanoma. Across the whole study: Arm A got nivolumab then ipilimumab; arm B the reverse, 1:1. After both sequences, patients received maintenance nivolumab.

The treatment: randomized to nivolumab then ipilimumab (arm A) or the reverse (arm B). No patient had prior DNA-damaging chemotherapy. Live CD3+CD8+ CD19− CD56− cells were sorted from PBMCs. The data were produced by immunoSEQ multiplex PCR, yet TCRdb's version contains in-frame clones alone and is incomplete. Among 5,000 to 5,500 clones listed, approximately 78% were seen once. This sample comprised CD8+ T cells sorted from blood (inferred from file names), obtained from a patient given nivolumab and ipilimumab in sequence. The origin of this receptor is a human donor with melanoma.

CDR3 in amino acids: CTSSQDRQGSNEQYF. The CDR3 DNA sequence: TGCACCAGCAGCCAAGATCGACAGGGGAGCAACGAGCAGTACTTC. The chain has TRBV1 and TRBJ2-7; no DNA check was done on the table's D call, TRBD1. TRBV1 is assigned pseudogene status. The CDR3 has 15 residues.